This T cell receptor (beta chain) emerged from a study of T cell clonality in common variable immunodeficiency (dated by TCRdb to between 2014 and 2017). Most CVID patients and most healthy controls were of Caucasian heritage. Heparinized peripheral whole blood samples of about 5 to 9 ml were obtained from each donor. Genomic DNA from adults with common variable immune deficiency (CVID) and from healthy adult controls was used to sequence TCRbeta CDR3 repertoires. A total of around 22 healthy adult volunteers (about 12 female and around ten male; age range about 20 to 70 years, mean age about 35) were included in the control group. Diluted blood was density-centrifuged over Hypaque 1077 or Ficoll-Paque to isolate peripheral blood mononuclear cells. Genomic DNA was obtained from unsorted mononuclear cells through either Qiagen column purification or a centrifugation-based method. Overall study outcomes, separate from this receptor: CVID TCRbeta sequences were reported to have fewer deletions and N-nucleotide insertions and to lack highly modified clones with 13 or more V deletions. TCRbeta clonality was higher in CVID subjects than in healthy controls (t-test p = 0.018), and the increase was most characteristic of about a third of subjects. Although equal DNA input was used, an average of approximately 82,000 unique sequences per sample was obtained for controls, compared with around 32,000 for CVID samples. Correlations of repertoire features with clinical complications were constrained by heterogeneity among patients within the CVID cohort. Fewer TCRbeta clones were shared among CVID subjects than among healthy controls (p < 0.0001). According to the authors, figuring out what caused the increased clonality in CVID would require sequencing the repertoires of T cell subpopulations.

The table lists this clone with many counts. This clone's antigen is unknown. The CDR3 end is not reached by the read, which stops 3 residues before it; the germline J gene fills it in. V is cut back by 6 bases and J by 2 bases, with 14 bases in the junction unmatched. CDR1 and CDR2 are drawn from the germline V gene (reference sequence): WNHNN, SYGVQD. The CDR3 goes from the cysteine to the phenylalanine over 17 residues. Only the CDR3 bases that were read are kept: 42 of them, in frame from base 1. Equivalent amounts of genomic DNA from CVID and control samples were used as sequencing input. For every sample, a 60 bp segment covering the rearranged TCRbeta CDR3 region was amplified and then sequenced. The immunoSEQ assay, a bias-corrected multiplex PCR combined with high-throughput sequencing, was used for TCRbeta amplification. The authors' analysis ran thus. Every unique nucleotide sequence was considered a clone and was annotated with V, D and J genes, copy number and frequency. Sequences were labeled productive if in frame, and non-productive if out of frame or containing stop codons. As previously described, clonality was calculated on the basis of Shannon's entropy. The predicted amino acid sequences of productive clones were used to derive mean CDR3 Kyte-Doolittle hydropathy. Hierarchical clustering of scaled V gene usage was performed with the R hclust function using Manhattan distance and complete linkage. Sharing of clones by CDR3 amino acid sequence was evaluated through resampling of 12 repertoires per group over 100 rounds. The repertoires were searched for about 70 published EBV-specific and a few hundred published CMV-specific TCRbeta sequences. Analysis left out a couple of CVID samples that produced under 10,000 sequences, so about 41 CVID repertoires remained. Drawn from immuneACCESS, this table holds only the in-frame rearrangements with V and J called that TCRdb kept. Clones are partly lost; checked studies trace under half to an unresolved V gene and leave the rest unexplained. The V and J calls and clone size come from that table; D and trimming were worked out from the DNA. Across this sample, about 40,000 clones were tabulated and none appeared just once. The biggest ten clones account for roughly 3.6% of the sample.

The chain couples TRBV10-1 to TRBJ2-7; TRBD2 fits 9 bases in the junction. Sequenced: peripheral blood mononuclear cells. This receptor was obtained from a person aged 18 to 75 in good health. The part of the CDR3 DNA that was read is TGCGCCAGCAGAGGAGTTAGGGGTTGCGGGGGGGCCTACGAG. It encodes CASRGVRGCGGAYE. The whole CDR3 reads CASRGVRGCGGAYEQYF.